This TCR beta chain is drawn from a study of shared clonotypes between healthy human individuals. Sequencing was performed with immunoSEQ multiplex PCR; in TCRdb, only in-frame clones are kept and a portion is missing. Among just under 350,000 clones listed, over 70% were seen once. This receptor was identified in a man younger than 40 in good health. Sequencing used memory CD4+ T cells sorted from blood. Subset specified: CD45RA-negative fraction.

The CDR3 is CASSASGTENTEAFF. The CDR3 bases are TGTGCCAGCAGTGCCTCCGGGACAGAGAACACTGAAGCTTTCTTT. This sequence joins TRBV6-4 and TRBJ1-1, with TRBD1 matching over 7 bases. This CDR3 has 15 amino acids. Germline V gives CDR1 MRHNA, CDR2 SNTAGT. Trimming took 4 bases from V and 1 from J; bases not matched to a gene: 6.